This T cell receptor (beta chain) was recovered during a study of Tregs in tolerant kidney transplant recipients. There are 17 residues in the CDR3. Germline lookup yields CDR1 LNHNV and CDR2 YYDKDF (reference sequence). With 1 base removed from V and 5 bases from J, the gap between germline ends came to 20 bases. The repertoire was sequenced with immunoSEQ multiplex PCR; TCRdb's copy has only in-frame clones and lacks some. The sample has 60,000 to 65,000 clones, 95% to 98% seen once. Thawed PBMCs were FACS-sorted into unstimulated CD4+CD25+CD127- regulatory T cells, CD4+CD25- non-regulatory cells, CD4 and CD8 cells.

This chain uses TRBV15 with TRBJ1-2; a weak D match, TRBD1 (5 bases). This clonotype originated in a human donor who received a combined kidney and bone marrow transplant. The sample was Tregs from blood, taken before the transplant. The CDR3 sequence is CATSRGAGRSGLYGYTF. DNA of the CDR3: TGTGCCACCAGCAGAGGGGCGGGGCGCTCCGGTTTATATGGCTACACCTTC.